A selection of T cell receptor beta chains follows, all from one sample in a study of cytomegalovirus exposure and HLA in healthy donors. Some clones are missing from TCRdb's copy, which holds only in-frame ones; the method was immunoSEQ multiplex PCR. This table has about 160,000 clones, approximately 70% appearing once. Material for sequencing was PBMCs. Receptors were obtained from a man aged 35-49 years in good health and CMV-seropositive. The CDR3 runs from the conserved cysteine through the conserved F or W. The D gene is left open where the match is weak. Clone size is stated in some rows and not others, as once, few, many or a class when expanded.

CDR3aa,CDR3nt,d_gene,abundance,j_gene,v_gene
CASSLAGRETQYF,TGCGCCAGCAGCTTGGCCGGGAGGGAGACCCAGTACTTC,TRBD2,few,TRBJ2-5,TRBV5-1
CASASGGTGTEAFF,TGCGCCAGCGCCTCGGGGGGTACCGGGACTGAAGCTTTCTTT,-,-,TRBJ1-1,TRBV5-1
CASSQEGRGRGSYNEQFF,TGCGCCAGCAGCCAAGAGGGCAGGGGGCGCGGGTCCTACAATGAGCAGTTCTTC,TRBD1,-,TRBJ2-1,TRBV4-3
CASSPRTGPNYGYTF,TGTGCCAGCAGCCCACGGACAGGTCCTAACTATGGCTACACCTTC,TRBD1,-,TRBJ1-2,TRBV9
CASSLRTDTQYF,TGTGCCAGCAGTCTTCGGACAGATACGCAGTATTTT,-,-,TRBJ2-3,TRBV6-1
CASSPSGLRFYSGANVLTF,TGTGCCAGCAGCCCCTCCGGGTTAAGGTTCTACTCTGGGGCCAACGTCCTGACTTTC,-,-,TRBJ2-6,TRBV9
CASSFFGGDRAYEQYF,TGCGCCAGCAGCTTCTTCGGAGGGGACAGAGCCTACGAGCAGTACTTC,-,-,TRBJ2-7,TRBV5-1
CASSQDTGTGFGQYF,TGCGCCAGCAGCCAAGACACCGGGACAGGGTTCGGGCAGTACTTC,TRBD1,-,TRBJ2-5,TRBV4-3
CAGSQDRQGYGYTF,TGTGCCGGCAGCCAAGATCGGCAGGGCTATGGCTACACCTTC,-,-,TRBJ1-2,TRBV4-2
CASSQDEVSLHF,TGTGCCAGCAGCCAAGATGAGGTGTCCCTCCACTTT,-,-,TRBJ1-6,TRBV4-2
CASSDNSHSGNTIYF,TGCGCCAGCAGCGATAACAGCCACTCTGGAAACACCATATATTTT,-,few,TRBJ1-3,TRBV5-1
CASRTGRWQFF,TGTGCCAGCAGGACAGGGAGGTGGCAGTTCTTC,-,-,TRBJ2-1,TRBV27
CASNKLFGTEPREQYF,TGTGCCAGCAACAAGCTTTTCGGGACAGAGCCTCGGGAGCAGTACTTC,TRBD1,-,TRBJ2-7,TRBV7-9
CASSLFRGSNEQFF,TGTGCCAGCAGTTTATTCAGGGGGAGCAATGAGCAGTTCTTC,TRBD1,-,TRBJ2-1,TRBV27
CASNPPSGSCDEQFF,TGTGCCAGCAATCCGCCTAGCGGATCCTGTGATGAGCAGTTCTTC,TRBD2,once,TRBJ2-1,TRBV6-1
CASSQDSFRGRSYNEQFF,TGCGCCAGCAGCCAAGATTCTTTCCGAGGTCGGTCCTACAATGAGCAGTTCTTC,-,-,TRBJ2-1,TRBV4-1
CASSQVSPGSEQYF,TGTGCCAGCAGCCAAGTATCCCCGGGGAGCGAGCAGTACTTC,-,-,TRBJ2-7,TRBV14
CASSRQGAWNSPLHF,TGTGCCAGTAGCCGACAGGGGGCTTGGAATTCACCCCTCCACTTT,TRBD1,-,TRBJ1-6,TRBV19
CASSLESRQSEAFF,TGTGCCAGCAGCTTAGAATCGAGGCAGAGCGAAGCTTTCTTT,-,-,TRBJ1-1,TRBV7-9
CASSNTGGSNQPQHF,TGTGCCAGTAGTAATACAGGGGGGAGCAATCAGCCCCAGCATTTT,TRBD1,-,TRBJ1-5,TRBV19
CASSHPSSRGIPLHF,TGCGCCAGCAGCCACCCAAGCTCTAGGGGCATACCCCTCCACTTT,-,-,TRBJ1-6,TRBV4-1
CASREDSYNSPLHF,TGTGCCAGTAGGGAGGACAGCTACAATTCACCCCTCCACTTT,-,-,TRBJ1-6,TRBV19
CASSLGPGGGGYGYTF,TGTGCCAGCAGCTTGGGGCCAGGGGGCGGAGGGTATGGCTACACCTTC,TRBD1,-,TRBJ1-2,TRBV5-4
CASSPGQGAPNTEAFF,TGTGCCAGCAGCCCCGGACAGGGGGCGCCTAACACTGAAGCTTTCTTT,TRBD1,-,TRBJ1-1,TRBV11-1
CASSIRTSGTSNTGELFF,TGTGCCAGTAGTATTCGGACTAGCGGGACTTCGAACACCGGGGAGCTGTTTTTT,TRBD2,-,TRBJ2-2,TRBV19
CASSPGTGGSGNTIYF,TGTGCCAGCTCCCCCGGGACAGGGGGTTCTGGAAACACCATATATTTT,TRBD1,-,TRBJ1-3,TRBV18
CASSREGTFYGYTF,TGTGCCAGCAGCCGGGAGGGCACATTTTATGGCTACACCTTC,-,few,TRBJ1-2,TRBV5-6
CASSLGPAGFIDTQYF,TGTGCCAGCAGCTTAGGTCCGGCAGGGTTCATAGATACGCAGTATTTT,-,-,TRBJ2-3,TRBV7-9
CASSRDRGSDTQYF,TGTGCCAGCTCCCGGGACAGGGGGTCAGATACGCAGTATTTT,TRBD1,-,TRBJ2-3,TRBV18
CASSLWTGINEQYF,TGTGCCAGCAGCTTGTGGACAGGTATCAACGAGCAGTACTTC,TRBD1,-,TRBJ2-7,TRBV7-6
CATQEDMNTEAFF,TGCGCCACCCAAGAGGATATGAACACTGAAGCTTTCTTT,-,-,TRBJ1-1,TRBV4-1
CASSLVKRGKETQYF,TGTGCCAGCAGCTTAGTAAAGCGGGGGAAGGAGACCCAGTACTTC,TRBD2,few,TRBJ2-5,TRBV7-2
CASSARGTARGPEAFF,TGTGCCAGCAGCGCCCGCGGGACAGCCCGCGGGCCTGAAGCTTTCTTT,TRBD1,-,TRBJ1-1,TRBV9
CAWSETGVYEQYF,TGTGCCTGGAGTGAGACAGGGGTCTACGAGCAGTACTTC,TRBD1,few,TRBJ2-7,TRBV30